Here is one T cell receptor (beta chain) with its context. Followed over time, Seattle patients had been enrolled while infection was active. This sample was taken from a study of blood T cell repertoires in COVID-19. Across the study: The cDNA or gDNA used as material had been derived from T cells, B-cell-depleted T cells, or PBMCs.

From germline, CDR1 is SGHRS and CDR2 YFSETQ. The CDR3 is 13 residues long. V shed 4 bases and J shed 6 bases, with 10 bases lying between them. This table comes from immunoSEQ multiplex PCR, and its TCRdb copy is limited to in-frame clones, with some not included. The repertoire consists of roughly 78,000 clones, with around 80% occurring once and the leading ten covering about 13%. Sequencing used peripheral blood. The chain recombines TRBV5-1 with TRBJ2-2; D is undetermined. The sequence was obtained from a man aged 50-59 years with COVID-19, enrolled during active disease. CDR3 sequence (DNA): TGCGCCAGCAGCCCTGTCGGTGCCGGGGAGCTGTTTTTT. Encoded protein: CASSPVGAGELFF.